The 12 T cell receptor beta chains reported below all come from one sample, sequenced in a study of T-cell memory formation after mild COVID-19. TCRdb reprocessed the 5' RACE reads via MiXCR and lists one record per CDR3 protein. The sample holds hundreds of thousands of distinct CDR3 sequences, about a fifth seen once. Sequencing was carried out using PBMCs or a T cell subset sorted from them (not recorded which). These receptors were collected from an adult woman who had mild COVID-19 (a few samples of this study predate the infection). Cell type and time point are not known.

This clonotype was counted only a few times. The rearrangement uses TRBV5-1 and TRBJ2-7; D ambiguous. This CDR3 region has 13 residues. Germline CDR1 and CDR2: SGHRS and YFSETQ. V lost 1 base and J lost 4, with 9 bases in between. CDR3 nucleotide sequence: TGCGCCAGCAGCTTGTTCGAGGAGTACGAGCAGTACTTC. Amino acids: CASSLFEEYEQYF.

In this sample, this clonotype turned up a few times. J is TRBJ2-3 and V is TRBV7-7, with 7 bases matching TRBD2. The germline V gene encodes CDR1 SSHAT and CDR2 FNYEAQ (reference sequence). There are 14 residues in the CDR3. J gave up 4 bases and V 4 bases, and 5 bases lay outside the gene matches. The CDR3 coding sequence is TGTGCCAGCAGCTCAGCGGGGTGGGCAGATACGCAGTATTTT. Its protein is CASSSAGWADTQYF.

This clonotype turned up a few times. This CDR3 is CASGLPPYEQYF. The CDR3, as DNA: TGTGCTAGTGGTTTGCCGCCCTACGAGCAGTACTTC. J is TRBJ2-7 and V is TRBV12-5; no clear D gene. Trimming shortened V by 2 bases and J by 2 bases, and 4 bases separated the two germline ends. The CDR3 totals 12 residues. The V gene's germline CDR1 is LGHNT and CDR2 FRNRAP.

The CDR3 protein is CASSLSGQGRTGELFF. The CDR3 nucleotides are TGCGCCAGCAGCTTGAGTGGACAGGGACGGACCGGGGAGCTGTTTTTT. The V and J genes are TRBV5-1 and TRBJ2-2; the match to TRBD1 covers 8 bases. This CDR3 spans 16 amino acids. V was clipped by 1 base and J by 5 bases; unmatched bases: 7. Germline loops: CDR1 SGHRS, CDR2 YFSETQ.

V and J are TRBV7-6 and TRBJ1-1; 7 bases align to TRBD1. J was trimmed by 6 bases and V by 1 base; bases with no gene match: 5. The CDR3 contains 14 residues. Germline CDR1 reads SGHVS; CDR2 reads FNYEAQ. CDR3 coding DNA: TGTGCCAGCAGCTTAGGTCGACAGGGCGCTGAAGCTTTCTTT. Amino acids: CASSLGRQGAEAFF.

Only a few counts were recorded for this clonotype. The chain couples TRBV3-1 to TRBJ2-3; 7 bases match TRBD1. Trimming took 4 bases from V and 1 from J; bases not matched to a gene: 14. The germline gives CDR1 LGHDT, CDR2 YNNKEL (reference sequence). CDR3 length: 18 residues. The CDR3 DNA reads TGTGCCAGCAGCCGTTTTTCGGGACAGTCCCATCGCACAGATACGCAGTATTTT. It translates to CASSRFSGQSHRTDTQYF.

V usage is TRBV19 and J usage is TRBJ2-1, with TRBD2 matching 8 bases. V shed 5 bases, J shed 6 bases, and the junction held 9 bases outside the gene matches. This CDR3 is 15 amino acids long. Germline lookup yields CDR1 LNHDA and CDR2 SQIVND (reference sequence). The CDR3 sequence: CASSPTAGVGNEQFF. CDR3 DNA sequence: TGTGCCAGTAGTCCAACAGCGGGAGTCGGCAATGAGCAGTTCTTC.

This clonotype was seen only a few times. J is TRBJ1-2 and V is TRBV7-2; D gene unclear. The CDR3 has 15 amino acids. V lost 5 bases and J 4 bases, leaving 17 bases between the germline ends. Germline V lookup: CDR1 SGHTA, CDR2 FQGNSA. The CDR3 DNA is TGTGCCAGCAGCCCATGGACGGATCAAATCTATGGCTACACCTTC. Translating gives CASSPWTDQIYGYTF.

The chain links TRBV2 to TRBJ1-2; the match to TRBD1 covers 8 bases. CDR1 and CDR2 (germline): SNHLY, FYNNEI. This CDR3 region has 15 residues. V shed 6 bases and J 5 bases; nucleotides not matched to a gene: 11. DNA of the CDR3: TGTGCCAGCAGAAGAACCGGGACAGGACCTTATGGCTACACCTTC. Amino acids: CASRRTGTGPYGYTF.

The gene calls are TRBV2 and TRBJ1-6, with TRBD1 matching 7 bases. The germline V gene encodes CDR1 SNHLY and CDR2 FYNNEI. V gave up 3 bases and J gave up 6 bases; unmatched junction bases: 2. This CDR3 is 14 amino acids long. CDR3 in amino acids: CASSEGQLNSPLHF. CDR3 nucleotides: TGTGCCAGCAGTGAGGGACAGCTTAATTCACCCCTCCACTTT.

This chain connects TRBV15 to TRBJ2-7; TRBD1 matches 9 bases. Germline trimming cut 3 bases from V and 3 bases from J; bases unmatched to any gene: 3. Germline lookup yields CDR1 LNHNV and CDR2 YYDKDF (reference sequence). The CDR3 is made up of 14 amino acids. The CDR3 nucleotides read TGTGCCACCAGCAGCACAGGGGGCGGCTACGAGCAGTACTTC. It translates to CATSSTGGGYEQYF.

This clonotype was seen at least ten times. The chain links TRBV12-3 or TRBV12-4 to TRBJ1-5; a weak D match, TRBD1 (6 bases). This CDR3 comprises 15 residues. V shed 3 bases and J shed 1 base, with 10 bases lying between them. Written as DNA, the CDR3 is TGTGCCAGCAGTTTGAGTCAGGGGAGCAATCAGCCCCAGCATTTT. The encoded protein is CASSLSQGSNQPQHF.